Listed here are 17 T cell receptor beta chains from one sample, sequenced in a study of radiotherapy plus CTLA-4 blockade in lung cancer. This table comes from immunoSEQ multiplex PCR, and its TCRdb copy is limited to in-frame clones, with some not included. Of more than 75,000 clones listed, around 72% are singletons. The source was peripheral blood, collected from a patient treated with radiotherapy plus ipilimumab. These receptors came from a human donor with non-small cell lung cancer that progressed on radiotherapy plus ipilimumab.

This clone was recorded only once. The chain is built from TRBV10-3 and TRBJ2-5, with 8 nucleotides matching TRBD1. Germline V CDR1 and CDR2: ENHRY, SYGVKD. V lost 5 bases, J lost 2 bases, and 4 bases stayed unmatched. This CDR3 contains 14 residues. The CDR3 reads CAISPGQEQETQYF. In DNA, the CDR3 is TGTGCCATCAGTCCGGGACAGGAGCAAGAGACCCAGTACTTC.

The table lists this clone with many counts. This sample also contains other DNA sequences that code for the same CDR3. This rearrangement joins TRBV9 to TRBJ2-7; 8 bases agree with TRBD1. J lost 7 bases, V lost 2 bases, and 5 bases had no gene match. Germline values: CDR1 SGDLS, CDR2 YYNGEE. The CDR3 covers 13 residues. The CDR3 region has the DNA TGTGCCAGCAGCGTTCAGGGGGCGGGGGAGCAGTACTTC. Translation: CASSVQGAGEQYF.

This clone has a handful of counts. Other DNA sequences within the sample encode an identical CDR3. The chain has TRBV6-6 and TRBJ2-7; D call uncertain. Trimming pared 4 bases from V and 3 bases from J, leaving 7 bases between. The CDR3 loop spans 12 amino acids. Per the germline V gene, CDR1 is MNHNY and CDR2 is SVGAGI (reference sequence). The CDR3, as DNA: TGTGCCAGCAGTTCTGCGGTCTACGAGCAGTACTTC. This encodes CASSSAVYEQYF.

To note about this clone: At the DNA level, this CDR3 is encoded by other sequences in the same sample as well. The genes are TRBV9 and TRBJ2-3; D remains unclear. Germline lookup yields CDR1 SGDLS and CDR2 YYNGEE. CDR3 length: 12 residues. Trimming shortened V by 0 bases and J by 4 bases, and 3 bases separated the two germline ends. CDR3 in DNA: TGTGCCAGCAGCGTAGAGGCAGATACGCAGTATTTT. Its protein product is CASSVEADTQYF.

This clone appeared once. This chain joins TRBV4-2 and TRBJ1-6; D remains unclear. Trimming shortened V by 0 bases and J by 13 bases, and 13 bases separated the two germline ends. This CDR3 comprises 14 residues. Germline V gene sequence: CDR1 LGHNA, CDR2 YNFKEQ. Here the CDR3 reads CASSQEVWGFPLHF. As DNA, the CDR3 is TGTGCCAGCAGCCAAGAGGTGTGGGGTTTCCCCCTCCACTTT.

The V gene is TRBV5-1, the J gene TRBJ1-2; a possible D gene is TRBD1 (6 bases). This CDR3 has 13 amino acids. The germline V and J ends were trimmed by 3 bases and 5 bases, with 11 bases remaining between them. CDR1 and CDR2 from the germline V gene are SGHRS and YFSETQ. CDR3 loop: CASSSGQLYGYTF. The CDR3 bases are TGCGCCAGCAGCTCAGGACAGTTGTATGGCTACACCTTC.

V and J are TRBV4-1 and TRBJ2-1; D uncertain. V was shortened by 3 bases and J by 2 bases, with 11 bases between the two germline ends. CDR3 length: 15 amino acids. Germline loops: CDR1 MGHRA, CDR2 YSYEKL. Here the CDR3 DNA reads TGCGCCAGCAGCCATGGAAGCTTAACCTACAATGAGCAGTTCTTC. This gives the protein CASSHGSLTYNEQFF.

The V gene is TRBV5-4, the J gene TRBJ1-2, with a possible D match to TRBD1 (5 bases). Trimming removed 0 bases from V and 7 bases from J, with 13 bases in between. Germline CDR1 is SGHNT and CDR2 is YYREEE (reference sequence). The CDR3 has 14 residues. This CDR3 reads CASSLGVTDPGYTF. For the CDR3, the DNA is TGTGCCAGCAGCTTGGGGGTGACAGATCCTGGCTACACCTTC.

CDR3 DNA sequence: TGTGCCAGCAGCTCGCAGGGAGCTAACTATGGCTACACCTTC. This translates into CASSSQGANYGYTF. The chain joins TRBV5-6 to TRBJ1-2; D is possibly TRBD1 (5 bases). Trimming took off 3 bases at V and 0 bases at J, with 9 bases between the two ends. CDR1 SGHDT and CDR2 YYEEEE come from the germline V gene. The CDR3 loop spans 14 amino acids.

This clone was seen only a few times. V and J are TRBV27 and TRBJ2-1, with 12 positions matching TRBD2. This CDR3 has 16 residues. J lost 9 bases, V lost 4 bases, and 10 bases had no gene match. CDR1 MNHEY and CDR2 SMNVEV come from the germline V gene (reference sequence). The CDR3 nucleotides are TGTGCCAGCAGTTCCCTCAATGGACTAGCGGGAACTGAGCAGTTCTTC. Protein: CASSSLNGLAGTEQFF.

The chain employs TRBV6-5 and TRBJ1-1, with a tentative D call TRBD1 (5 bases). The length of the CDR3 is 13 residues. V lost 6 bases and J lost 2, with 10 bases in between. CDR1 and CDR2 from the germline V gene are MNHEY and SVGAGI. CDR3 DNA: TGTGCCAGCAGCTCCCAGGGAAACACTGAAGCTTTCTTT. Protein: CASSSQGNTEAFF.

The chain couples TRBV6-1 to TRBJ2-2; tentatively, D is TRBD1 (6 bases). CDR3 length: 15 amino acids. Germline CDR1 reads MNHNS; CDR2 reads SASEGT. Deletions cut 8 bases from V and 0 bases from J, with 13 bases between. In nucleotides, the CDR3 is TGTGCCAGCCGCCAGGACAGCACGAACACCGGGGAGCTGTTTTTT. Its protein is CASRQDSTNTGELFF.

The chain combines TRBV29-1 with TRBJ1-3; D is perhaps TRBD1 (6 bases). Germline loops: CDR1 SQVTM, CDR2 ANQGSEA. Trimming shortened V by 5 bases and J by 0 bases, and 14 bases separated the two germline ends. CDR3 size: 15 residues. This chain's CDR3 is CSVSRGADSGNTIYF. The DNA of the CDR3 is TGCAGCGTTTCCAGGGGAGCCGACTCTGGAAACACCATATATTTT.

A single count supports this clone. V gene TRBV5-6 combines with J gene TRBJ2-3; D call uncertain. Germline lookup yields CDR1 SGHDT and CDR2 YYEEEE. Trimming shortened V by 2 bases and J by 0 bases, and 7 bases separated the two germline ends. The CDR3 contains 14 residues. CDR3 residues: CASSFGESTDTQYF. In DNA form, the CDR3 reads TGTGCCAGCAGCTTTGGAGAGAGCACAGATACGCAGTATTTT.

The CDR3 loop is CASSLRFYGYTF. CDR3 in DNA: TGTGCCAGCAGTTTGCGGTTCTATGGCTACACCTTC. The genes are TRBV28 and TRBJ1-2; D remains ambiguous. Deletions cut 3 bases from V and 4 bases from J, with 6 bases between. CDR3 length: 12 residues. Germline CDR1 and CDR2: MDHEN and SYDVKM.

The V gene is TRBV2, the J gene TRBJ2-3; D not certain. In germline, CDR1 is SNHLY, CDR2 FYNNEI. V lost 4 bases and J lost 2, with 13 bases in between. CDR3 length: 15 amino acids. This CDR3 is CASSAERAFTDTQYF. The CDR3 coding sequence is TGTGCCAGCAGTGCAGAAAGGGCCTTCACAGATACGCAGTATTTT.

The chain recombines TRBV9 with TRBJ2-7; TRBD2 agrees at 9 bases. V lost 0 bases and J lost 2; bases outside the gene matches: 3. Germline V gene sequence: CDR1 SGDLS, CDR2 YYNGEE. This CDR3 is 15 amino acids long. CDR3 amino acids: CASSVALAGTYEQYF. DNA of the CDR3: TGTGCCAGCAGCGTAGCTCTAGCGGGAACCTACGAGCAGTACTTC. The full variable domain, its missing parts supplied by reference TRBV9 and TRBJ2-7, is DSGVTQTPKHLITATGQRVTLRCSPRSGDLSVYWYQQSLDQGLQFLIQYYNGEERAKGNILERFSAQQFPDLHSELNLSSLELGDSALYFCASSVALAGTYEQYFGPGTRLTVT.